Listed below are T cell receptor beta chains from one sample, sequenced in a study of blood T cell repertoires in COVID-19. Only in-frame clones appear in the TCRdb table, and some are missing; sequencing was by immunoSEQ multiplex PCR. The sample carries some 150,000 clones, over 80% recorded once. Sequencing used PBMCs or T cells enriched from blood (not recorded which). The receptor source for this set is a woman aged 50 to 60 who had recovered from COVID-19. CDR3s leave out the opening cysteine and the closing phenylalanine or tryptophan.

v_call,j_call,cdr3_aa
TRBV15,TRBJ1-1,ATSRDQTKTEAF
TRBV5-6,TRBJ1-6,ASSSKLGSGGSSPLH
TRBV29-1,TRBJ1-1,SVEYSRKAF
TRBV6-5,TRBJ1-5,ASSQQAGQPQH
TRBV20-1,TRBJ1-2,SARGTYGYT
TRBV5-6,TRBJ1-2,ASSPSTGGNYGYT
TRBV19,TRBJ2-5,ATTKGGEGTQY
TRBV6-2/TRBV6-3,TRBJ2-4,ASSSLQGIQY
TRBV19,TRBJ1-1,ASRSQGGVNTEAF
TRBV19,TRBJ1-2,ASNLGTGGVNYGYT
TRBV27,TRBJ1-2,ASSLSGDSYGYT
TRBV4-2,TRBJ2-1,ASSETSGGPIEQF
TRBV7-2,TRBJ2-3,ASSLGGGPDTQY
TRBV5-1,TRBJ1-4,ASSLGTGNEKLF
TRBV12-3/TRBV12-4,TRBJ2-1,ASSLTDNEQF
TRBV25-1,TRBJ1-5,ASSISQGQPQH
TRBV7-9,TRBJ2-1,ASSLNRVDEQF
TRBV9,TRBJ1-1,ASSVVVYQNTEAF
TRBV7-9,TRBJ1-1,ASSSPADRGLNTEAF
TRBV7-9,TRBJ1-2,ASSLGGGRGYT
TRBV3-1/TRBV3-2,TRBJ1-2,ASSRLDNAGYT
TRBV5-1,TRBJ2-1,ASSSLSGGGHEQF
TRBV2,TRBJ2-2,ASAGPINTGELF
TRBV30,TRBJ2-1,AWSVRGNEQF
TRBV5-4,TRBJ2-2,ASSLPDRRNTGELF
TRBV6-6,TRBJ2-2,ASSTLSDRSTGELF
TRBV18,TRBJ2-2,ASSPTGGETGELF
TRBV28,TRBJ1-2,ASKGPGTGGIDGYT
TRBV11-2,TRBJ1-1,ASTSGSNTEAF
TRBV5-4,TRBJ1-2,ASSRQGLNYGYT
TRBV28,TRBJ2-1,ASSLTSGRLGGQF
TRBV7-2,TRBJ2-3,ASSKRLAGTTDTQY
TRBV11-2,TRBJ1-4,ASSLGDRDFEKLF
TRBV7-2,TRBJ2-1,ASSFKGGTSGGHEQF